A single sample is the source of the 27 T cell receptor beta chains below, sequenced in a study of TIL therapy for anti-PD-1-resistant metastatic lung cancer. Time point denoted: pre-treatment sample, taken before nivolumab and TIL therapy. Pleural nodules or supraclavicular lymph nodes made up most of the excised metastases sampled. The libraries were made with immunoSEQ v3. Sequencing used immunoSEQ multiplex PCR; TCRdb keeps in-frame clones, though not all of them. The table includes about 48,000 clones, 70% to 85% detected once. This sample comprised tumor tissue, obtained at baseline. The receptor set was obtained from a person aged 25 to 85 with non-small cell lung cancer.

The V gene is TRBV11-3, the J gene TRBJ2-5, with 7 bases aligning to TRBD1. Looked up from germline, CDR1 is SGHNT and CDR2 is YENEEA. The CDR3 length is 15 residues. J lost 5 bases, V lost 4 bases, and 10 bases had no gene match. The CDR3 region has the DNA TGTGCCAGCAGCTCCTCCGACAGGGCCCAGGAGACCCAGTACTTC. Translating gives CASSSSDRAQETQYF.

This chain connects TRBV2 to TRBJ2-5; possibly TRBD1 for D (5 bases). Germline CDR1 is SNHLY and CDR2 is FYNNEI. Deletions cut 1 base from V and 3 bases from J, with 9 bases between. The CDR3 consists of 14 residues. CDR3 region: CASSEVRVKETQYF. CDR3 DNA sequence: TGTGCCAGCAGTGAAGTCAGGGTGAAAGAGACCCAGTACTTC.

This clone was seen more than once but under ten times. The rearrangement links TRBV6-5 to TRBJ2-4; D perhaps matches TRBD2 (5 bases). V lost 2 bases to trimming and J lost 2 bases, with 7 bases between them. The germline CDR1 and CDR2 sequences are MNHEY and SVGAGI. CDR3 length: 14 amino acids. CDR3 amino acids: CASSYIGTKNIQYF. The CDR3 DNA is TGTGCCAGCAGTTACATCGGGACCAAAAACATTCAGTACTTC.

The chain joins TRBV27 to TRBJ1-3; D is ambiguous. Germline V gives CDR1 MNHEY, CDR2 SMNVEV (reference sequence). The V gene lost 8 bases and the J gene lost 0 bases, with 14 bases spanning the gap. The CDR3 length is 15 residues. The CDR3 spells CASSFSPDSGNTIYF. For the CDR3, the DNA is TGTGCCAGCTCCTTCTCACCTGACTCTGGAAACACCATATATTTT.

This rearrangement joins TRBV18 to TRBJ2-7; the D call may be TRBD1 or TRBD2 (5 bases each). V was shortened by 0 bases and J by 0 bases, with 9 bases between the two germline ends. Germline lookup yields CDR1 KGHSH and CDR2 LQKENI. The CDR3 consists of 15 residues. The CDR3 region is CASSPPARGSYEQYF. CDR3 nucleotides: TGTGCCAGCTCACCACCGGCGAGGGGCTCCTACGAGCAGTACTTC.

The chain employs TRBV9 and TRBJ2-3; D unresolved. This CDR3 is built from 16 residues. Trimming stripped 0 bases from V and 4 bases from J, with 15 bases between. In germline, CDR1 is SGDLS, CDR2 YYNGEE. The CDR3 DNA is TGTGCCAGCAGCGTAGCTACGGGCAGGCCCTCAGATACGCAGTATTTT. Translated: CASSVATGRPSDTQYF.

This rearrangement joins TRBV10-2 to TRBJ2-5; 9 positions agree with TRBD2. The CDR3 contains 16 residues. V lost 3 bases, J lost 5 bases, and 10 bases stayed unmatched. Germline CDR1 reads WSHSY; CDR2 reads SAAADI. The CDR3 region is CASSEVWRGGRETQYF. CDR3 bases: TGCGCCAGCAGTGAAGTTTGGCGGGGGGGCCGTGAGACCCAGTACTTC.

The chain carries TRBV7-8 and TRBJ1-1; tentatively, D is TRBD1 (5 bases). Trimming removed 5 bases from V and 0 bases from J, with 16 bases in between. Germline-derived CDR1 and CDR2 are SGHVS and FQNEAQ. The CDR3 sequence is 16 residues long. The CDR3 DNA reads TGTGCCAGCAGCCCAGCCGGGGGGAATATGAACACTGAAGCTTTCTTT. This gives the protein CASSPAGGNMNTEAFF.

This chain connects TRBV4-3 to TRBJ2-7; 10 bases match TRBD1. The V and J ends lost 0 bases and 6 bases, in that order; junction bases with no gene match: 8. CDR3 size: 16 residues. The germline V gene encodes CDR1 LGHNA and CDR2 YSLEER. This CDR3 reads CASSQDTPGTGAEQYF. CDR3 sequence (DNA): TGCGCCAGCAGCCAAGATACCCCCGGGACAGGGGCCGAGCAGTACTTC.

The V call is TRBV10-1, the J call TRBJ1-1; no clear D. V dropped 3 bases and J dropped 3 bases, with 5 bases sitting between them. Germline V gene sequence: CDR1 WNHNN, CDR2 SYGVQD (reference sequence). CDR3 length equals 12 residues. The CDR3 nucleotides are TGCGCCAGCAGTGATTGGGACACTGAAGCTTTCTTT. Translating gives CASSDWDTEAFF.

This clone appeared once. This chain connects TRBV7-2 to TRBJ2-1; TRBD2 matches at 10 bases. The CDR3 has 15 amino acids. Trimming cost V 5 bases and J 8 bases; bases outside gene matches: 9. Germline CDR1 and CDR2: SGHTA and FQGNSA. The CDR3 reads CASSRSSGGSYEQFF. The CDR3 DNA reads TGTGCCAGCAGCCGTTCTAGCGGGGGCTCTTATGAGCAGTTCTTC.

The V call is TRBV11-2, the J call TRBJ1-1; no definite D call. Germline assignment: CDR1 SGHAT and CDR2 FQNNGV. Trimming shortened V by 5 bases and J by 3 bases, and 19 bases separated the two germline ends. There are 16 residues in the CDR3. CDR3 loop: CASSPPKLGAYTEAFF. In DNA, the CDR3 is TGTGCCAGCAGCCCCCCCAAATTAGGAGCCTACACTGAAGCTTTCTTT.

The chain employs TRBV7-2 and TRBJ1-2; D remains unclear. From germline, CDR1 is SGHTA and CDR2 FQGNSA. V lost 1 base and J 0 bases, leaving 9 bases between the germline ends. There are 15 residues in the CDR3. The CDR3 nucleotides read TGTGCCAGCAGCTTAGGAGGATCAGCTAACTATGGCTACACCTTC. Translation gives CASSLGGSANYGYTF.

V usage is TRBV6-5 and J usage is TRBJ1-1; D not resolved. Trimming took off 6 bases at V and 2 bases at J, with 16 bases between the two ends. The CDR3 totals 15 residues. Per germline, CDR1 MNHEY and CDR2 SVGAGI. The CDR3 spells CASSLPGVGNTEAFF. The CDR3 DNA reads TGTGCCAGCAGCCTCCCCGGGGTGGGAAACACTGAAGCTTTCTTT.

The chain carries TRBV6-5 and TRBJ2-1; D remains ambiguous. The CDR3 has 12 residues. With 2 bases removed from V and 5 bases from J, the gap between germline ends came to 4 bases. CDR1 and CDR2 from the germline V gene are MNHEY and SVGAGI. Written as DNA, the CDR3 is TGTGCCAGCAGTTACAGCCACAATGAGCAGTTCTTC. It yields the protein CASSYSHNEQFF.

This CDR3 is CASSRTGIGTQYF. The CDR3 nucleotides read TGTGCCAGCAGTAGGACAGGGATCGGTACGCAGTATTTT. The chain uses TRBV6-5 and TRBJ2-3; 8 nucleotides line up with TRBD1. Trimming removed 5 bases from V and 8 bases from J; junction bases left unmatched: 6. The CDR3 consists of 13 residues. From germline, CDR1 is MNHEY and CDR2 SVGAGI.

The chain uses TRBV5-1 and TRBJ2-5; no firm D call. V was pared by 4 bases and J by 5 bases, with 3 bases between. From germline, CDR1 is SGHRS and CDR2 YFSETQ. This CDR3 comprises 10 residues. CDR3 residues: CASSGETQYF. CDR3 DNA sequence: TGCGCCAGCAGCGGGGAGACCCAGTACTTC.

A few counts support this clone. The chain joins TRBV19 to TRBJ1-5, with 9 bases aligning to TRBD1. CDR3 length: 13 amino acids. Trimming cost V 7 bases and J 7 bases; bases outside gene matches: 5. The germline V gene has CDR1 LNHDA and CDR2 SQIVND (reference sequence). The CDR3 loop reads CASTRTGDQPQHF. CDR3 bases: TGTGCCAGTACCCGGACAGGGGACCAGCCCCAGCATTTT. The whole variable domain, remainder taken from reference TRBV19 and TRBJ1-5, is DGGITQSPKYLFRKEGQNVTLSCEQNLNHDAMYWYRQDPGQGLRLIYYSQIVNDFQKGDIAEGYSVSREKKESFPLTVTSAQKNPTAFYLCASTRTGDQPQHFGDGTRLSIL.

The V and J genes are TRBV14 and TRBJ1-4; D call uncertain. Germline CDR1 and CDR2: SGHDN and FVKESK. CDR3 size: 15 residues. V dropped 1 base and J dropped 7 bases, with 13 bases sitting between them. CDR3 region: CASSQGVPPVEKLFF. CDR3 nucleotides: TGTGCCAGCAGCCAAGGGGTCCCACCGGTTGAAAAACTGTTTTTT. The whole variable domain, remainder taken from reference TRBV14 and TRBJ1-4, is EAGVTQFPSHSVIEKGQTVTLRCDPISGHDNLYWYRRVMGKEIKFLLHFVKESKQDESGMPNNRFLAERTGGTYSTLKVQPAELEDSGVYFCASSQGVPPVEKLFFGSGTQLSVL.

V is TRBV10-1 and J is TRBJ2-2, with a weak D call TRBD1 (5 bases). The CDR3 loop spans 14 amino acids. The V gene lost 4 bases and the J gene lost 5 bases, with 11 bases spanning the gap. Per the germline V gene, CDR1 is WNHNN and CDR2 is SYGVQD (reference sequence). The CDR3 DNA follows: TGCGCCAGCAGTGTAACCCCAGGGACCGGGGAGCTGTTTTTT. It is translated as CASSVTPGTGELFF.

V usage is TRBV10-1 and J usage is TRBJ2-1, with 11 bases identical to TRBD2. CDR3 length: 17 amino acids. Germline CDR1 is WNHNN and CDR2 is SYGVQD (reference sequence). V lost 10 bases to trimming and J lost 0 bases; unmatched junction nucleotides: 11. The DNA of the CDR3 is TGCGCCACCTCTCTAGCGGGAGGCTCCAGCTCCTACAATGAGCAGTTCTTC. It codes for CATSLAGGSSSYNEQFF.

The chain uses TRBV30 and TRBJ2-2, with D possibly matching TRBD1 (5 bases). There are 13 residues in the CDR3. CDR1 is GTSNPN and CDR2 is SVGIG in the germline V gene (reference sequence). The V end was cut by 3 bases, the J end by 5 bases, with 10 bases between. DNA of the CDR3: TGTGCCTGGAGGGCAGGGTGGACCGGGGAGCTGTTTTTT. Translated: CAWRAGWTGELFF.

DNA of the CDR3: TGTGCCAGCAGCTTAAGGCTAGCGGGATTATACGAGCAGTACTTC. Translation gives CASSLRLAGLYEQYF. The chain links TRBV13 to TRBJ2-7, with 9 bases fitting TRBD2. The CDR3 is made up of 15 amino acids. CDR1 and CDR2 (germline): PRHDT, FYEKMQ (reference sequence). J lost 4 bases, V lost 2 bases, and 6 bases had no gene match.

This chain joins TRBV6-4 and TRBJ2-3, with TRBD2 identical over 10 bases. With 5 bases clipped from V and 0 bases from J, the junction kept 2 bases outside the gene matches. Germline values: CDR1 MRHNA, CDR2 SNTAGT. The CDR3 covers 15 residues. The CDR3 here is CASSSGGASTDTQYF. Written as DNA, the CDR3 is TGTGCCAGCAGTAGCGGGGGGGCTAGCACAGATACGCAGTATTTT.

The V call is TRBV7-6, the J call TRBJ1-6; D unclear. Between the trimmed V and J ends, which lost 1 base and 5 bases, there was a span of 9 bases. The CDR3 is made up of 15 amino acids. CDR1 and CDR2 (germline): SGHVS, FNYEAQ. The CDR3 DNA reads as TGTGCCAGCAGCTTAGTTGCGGGGAATAATTCACCCCTCCACTTT. Its protein is CASSLVAGNNSPLHF.

This clone was picked up a small number of times. The genes are TRBV14 and TRBJ2-1, with TRBD2 matching over 9 bases. Unmatched junction bases numbered 10, after V lost 2 bases and J lost 5 bases. Germline V gene lookup returns CDR1 SGHDN and CDR2 FVKESK. The CDR3 loop spans 17 amino acids. This chain's CDR3 is CASSQPLGLALHNEQFF. In nucleotides, the CDR3 is TGTGCCAGCAGCCAACCCTTGGGACTAGCTTTGCACAATGAGCAGTTCTTC.

The rearrangement uses TRBV27 and TRBJ2-7; D may be TRBD1 (6 bases). Germline V lookup: CDR1 MNHEY, CDR2 SMNVEV (reference sequence). The CDR3 spans 13 residues. V gave up 6 bases and J gave up 4 bases, with 13 bases separating them. The CDR3 nucleotides are TGTGCCAGCAGACCCGGGACACCGTACGAGCAGTACTTC. It specifies CASRPGTPYEQYF.